Sequencing of this TCR beta chain was carried out in a study of CD8 T cells in Susac syndrome. About 0.45 to 1 ug RNA was reverse transcribed with random hexamers. Amplification of TCR beta CDR3 by immunoSEQ multiplex PCR spanned 54 Vbeta and 13 Jbeta. From the immunoSEQ multiplex PCR reads, TCRdb called clonotypes with MiXCR, one entry per CDR3 protein. The data contain roughly 110,000 distinct CDR3 sequences, about 93% of them singletons. This CDR3 region has 16 residues. The authors negatively isolated CD8+ and CD4+ T cells and FACS-enriched TEMRA cells. Sample: CD4+ T cells from PBMCs. This TCR derives from a human donor in good health. The gene calls are TRBV21-1 and TRBJ2-7; the listed D gene, TRBD2, was not tested against the DNA. TRBV21-1 is deemed a pseudogene. The DNA of the CDR3 is TGTGCCAGCAGCCCCAAGCCGGGGCTGCCTCACTACGAGCAGTACTTC. This sequence encodes CASSPKPGLPHYEQYF.